This T cell receptor (beta chain) appears in the sequencing data of a study of blood T cells in healthy people across ages (dated by TCRdb to about 2015). Concerning the study at large: Template switching captured roughly one uniquely barcoded TCR beta cDNA molecule per two T cells in model experiments. Age-related changes in TCR beta repertoire diversity were measured in the study by deep sequencing normalized with unique cDNA molecular identifiers. The donors were divided into four age groups: young (average about 16 years), middle-aged (approximately 41), aged (approximately 64) and long-lived (about 90). Donors of different ages were randomly distributed across sequencing lanes to avoid experimental bias. For two donors (one aged 18 to 30 and one aged 80 or older), the study analyzed two additional independent replicas of 1 million unique cDNA reads from the same blood draw. The study at large found these results: Since profiling was done on bulk unsorted PBMCs, naive and antigen-experienced compartments could not be conclusively compared. Because the CMV infection status of the donors was unknown, age-related changes in expanded clonotypes may potentially have been confounded. Estimates of total diversity based on one million sequenced T cells were considered lower bounds and underestimates. There was a strong correlation between observed TCR beta diversity and the percentage of naive T cells measured by flow cytometry. Observed TCR beta diversity per million T cells fell roughly linearly with age, and a significant reduction was already apparent by age approximately 41. Compared with the aged group, the long-lived group had more naive CD4+ T cells, fewer expanded clones and increased TCR diversity, suggesting age selection.

The library relied on 5' RACE. Sequencing used an Illumina HiSeq 2500. A second PCR of roughly 7 to 11 cycles was performed with a sample-barcoded 5' primer and a J-beta primer mix. Each TCR beta cDNA molecule received a unique molecular identifier from a template-switch 5' adaptor carrying 12 random nucleotides. Each sample yielded at least 3 million CDR3-containing paired-end reads. First-strand cDNA synthesis was performed from all RNA using the Mint cDNA synthesis kit, with priming by a TRBC-specific oligonucleotide. After uracil-DNA glycosylase treatment, a first 18-cycle PCR used universal primers M1SS and BC2_uni_R on all cDNA. In the authors' own workflow: For normalization, 1 million high-quality reads were randomly selected from each sample, with every read carrying a distinct molecular identifier. Instead of being binned into consensus sequences, reads that shared molecular identifiers were thrown out. MiTCR, with a Q25 quality threshold and the strictest error-elimination algorithm, was used for CDR3 identification, clonotype clustering and error correction. A nonparametric unseen species model using Euler transformation provided a lower-bound estimate of total TCR beta diversity. Clones were called with MiXCR by TCRdb after fastp trimmed the public reads at Q25, and only in-frame beta chains were retained. One record per CDR3 amino acid sequence lists the most common genes and DNA. TCRdb, not the original authors, processed these V and J calls. The sample table records 650,000 to 1,000,000 distinct CDR3 sequences; under 40% of these occur just once. The ten most abundant clones make up around 13% of the sample.

Systemically healthy Caucasian individuals from Russia, 35 to 50 in total and aged roughly 6 to 100 years, were included as donors. Each donor gave 8 to 10 milliliters of peripheral blood, collected into EDTA-treated Vacutainer tubes. PBMCs were isolated by Ficoll-Paque density-gradient centrifugation, with at least 6 million obtained per sample. Trizol reagent was used to extract total RNA from PBMCs, with at least 6 micrograms per sample. The percentages of naive CD45RAhigh/CD27high T cells were determined by flow cytometry on a PBMC aliquot from every donor. From the cysteine through the phenylalanine, the CDR3 covers 15 amino acids. Only the CDR3 DNA is retained, 45 bases long and in frame from the first base. V was cut back by 5 bases and J by 3 bases, leaving a gap of 11 bases between them. CDR1 and CDR2 are read off the germline V gene as SGHVS and FNYEAQ. In regard to this clonotype: Its antigen is unknown. Within one base of it there is no much larger clone, and no base qualities were kept.

Sequencing was carried out using blood. Recombination linked TRBV7-6 to TRBJ1-6; TRBD1 could be the D gene, as 5 bases match. The TCR was taken from a man between 18 and 29 years old in good health. The CDR3 has the sequence CASSRGMVYNSPLHF. The DNA is as follows: TGTGCCAGCAGCCGGGGGATGGTCTATAATTCACCCCTCCACTTT.